These T cell receptor beta chains were read from a single sample in a study of regulatory T cells in long-lasting Graves disease. Each CDR3 protein is one row after TCRdb ran MiXCR on the multiplex PCR reads. The table has about 470,000 distinct CDR3 sequences, around 15% seen once. These same records also appear under a second study, on T cells in Graves' hyperthyroidism and ophthalmopathy.

Sequences were derived from peripheral blood mononuclear cells (PBMCs), sampled at new diagnosis, from a patient treated with antithyroid drugs. These receptors were collected from a man aged 40-55 years with Graves disease. The CDR3 runs from the conserved cysteine through the conserved F or W. The D gene is left open where the match is weak. Where a row states a size, it is once, few, many or the class of an expanded clone; other rows omit it.

TRBJ1-1,TRBV20-1,few,-,CSAGGGWRGYTEAFF,TGCAGTGCAGGAGGGGGGTGGCGTGGTTACACTGAAGCTTTCTTT
TRBJ1-6,TRBV4-2,few,-,CASSQGTARNSPLHF,TGTGCCAGCAGCCAAGGGACAGCGCGAAATTCACCCCTCCACTTT
TRBJ2-7,TRBV6-4,many,-,CASSDMQPTTYEQYF,TGTGCCAGCAGTGACATGCAGCCCACAACCTACGAGCAGTACTTC
TRBJ1-1,TRBV6-1,many,-,CASSTQNRGNTEAFF,TGTGCCAGCAGTACCCAAAATAGGGGAAACACTGAAGCTTTCTTT
TRBJ2-2,TRBV9,many,-,CASSVGKGPTGELFF,TGTGCCAGCAGCGTAGGGAAGGGGCCCACTGGGGAGCTGTTTTTT
TRBJ2-3,TRBV2,many,TRBD2,CASSELASGKDTQYF,TGTGCCAGCAGTGAGTTGGCTAGCGGGAAAGATACGCAGTATTTT
TRBJ2-3,TRBV7-6,-,-,CASSLAAVTSTDTQYF,TGTGCCAGCAGCTTAGCGGCAGTTACTAGCACAGATACGCAGTATTTT
TRBJ2-2,TRBV11-2,many,TRBD2,CASSQVVWEGLRDTGELFF,TGTGCCAGCAGCCAGGTTGTGTGGGAGGGCCTCCGGGACACCGGGGAGCTGTTTTTT
TRBJ2-7,TRBV7-2,many,-,CASSLVPGQQYF,TGTGCCAGCAGCTTAGTACCGGGACAGCAGTACTTC
TRBJ2-5,TRBV7-9,-,-,CATRRAGETQYF,TGTGCCACCAGAAGAGCGGGAGAGACCCAGTACTTC
TRBJ2-3,TRBV5-1,many,TRBD1,CASSLSGTGIDTQYF,TGCGCCAGCAGCCTCTCCGGGACAGGGATAGATACGCAGTATTTT
TRBJ2-3,TRBV5-1,many,-,CASRVSGSTDTQYF,TGCGCCAGCAGGGTTAGCGGCAGCACAGATACGCAGTATTTT
TRBJ2-1,TRBV7-3,many,-,CASSLAAYNEQFF,TGTGCCAGCAGCCTAGCAGCCTACAATGAGCAGTTCTTC
TRBJ2-1,TRBV11-2,-,TRBD2,CASSLDLSGRVYNEQFF,TGTGCCAGCAGCTTAGATCTGAGCGGGAGGGTGTACAATGAGCAGTTCTTC
TRBJ2-1,TRBV12-3/TRBV12-4,-,TRBD2,CASSLVLGLAGDGNEQFF,TGTGCCAGCAGTTTAGTTTTGGGACTAGCGGGAGACGGTAATGAGCAGTTCTTC
TRBJ2-1,TRBV29-1,few,-,CSVGGGYEQFF,TGCAGCGTTGGGGGGGGCTATGAGCAGTTCTTC
TRBJ1-5,TRBV7-9,-,-,CASSLGGARQSQHF,TGTGCCAGCAGCTTAGGGGGGGCGCGGCAGTCCCAGCATTTT
TRBJ2-7,TRBV28,many,TRBD1,CATQKTGAGYEQYF,TGTGCCACCCAAAAGACAGGGGCAGGCTACGAGCAGTACTTC
TRBJ2-7,TRBV7-8,few,-,CASSLGVQAYEQYF,TGTGCCAGCAGCTTAGGAGTACAAGCCTACGAGCAGTACTTC
TRBJ2-7,TRBV27,many,TRBD1,CASKRRGGTGVGNEQYF,TGTGCCAGCAAAAGAAGGGGAGGGACAGGGGTCGGTAACGAGCAGTACTTC
TRBJ2-7,TRBV11-2,many,TRBD2,CASAVGTSGSLEQYF,TGTGCCAGCGCCGTTGGGACTAGCGGGAGCCTCGAGCAGTACTTC
TRBJ2-1,TRBV28,many,TRBD2,CASRPGGSSYNEQFF,TGTGCCAGCCGCCCGGGCGGGAGCTCCTACAATGAGCAGTTCTTC
TRBJ1-3,TRBV5-1,few,-,CASSKTGSSGNTIYF,TGCGCCAGCAGCAAAACAGGTAGCTCTGGAAACACCATATATTTT
TRBJ2-1,TRBV6-1,-,-,CASPGLPRNEQFF,TGTGCCAGCCCCGGACTCCCCCGCAATGAGCAGTTCTTC
TRBJ2-3,TRBV28,-,-,CASRPGTTDTQYF,TGTGCCAGCAGACCTGGGACCACAGATACGCAGTATTTT
TRBJ2-2,TRBV6-2/TRBV6-3,many,TRBD2,CASSYSPRTSGRSQGDTGELFF,TGTGCCAGCAGTTACTCTCCTAGGACTAGCGGGAGGTCTCAGGGTGACACCGGGGAGCTGTTTTTT
TRBJ2-3,TRBV24-1,-,-,CATSGRDPSRDTQYF,TGTGCCACCAGTGGCCGGGACCCCTCCCGGGATACGCAGTATTTT
TRBJ2-7,TRBV12-3/TRBV12-4,-,TRBD2,CASSLTSGTVYEQYF,TGTGCCAGCAGTTTGACTAGCGGGACTGTATACGAGCAGTACTTC
TRBJ2-5,TRBV6-2/TRBV6-3,-,TRBD1,CASSYTDRLTQETQYF,TGTGCCAGCAGTTACACGGACAGGTTAACTCAAGAGACCCAGTACTTC
TRBJ2-4,TRBV20-1,-,TRBD2,CSAREAVGREGSKNIQYF,TGCAGTGCTAGAGAGGCGGTGGGGCGGGAGGGGTCCAAAAACATTCAGTACTTC
TRBJ2-7,TRBV20-1,many,TRBD2,CSAMNRGSFPYEQYF,TGCAGTGCAATGAATCGCGGGAGTTTCCCCTACGAGCAGTACTTC
TRBJ1-4,TRBV28,many,-,CASSPQGTGNEKLFF,TGTGCCAGCAGCCCCCAGGGGACCGGTAATGAAAAACTGTTTTTT
TRBJ2-4,TRBV28,many,-,CAIQRSRGGNIQYF,TGTGCCATCCAAAGGTCCAGGGGCGGAAACATTCAGTACTTC
TRBJ2-1,TRBV2,many,-,CASSERNNEQFF,TGTGCCAGCAGCGAAAGAAACAATGAGCAGTTCTTC
TRBJ2-1,TRBV18,few,TRBD2,CASSPRLAGGLANEQFF,TGTGCCAGCTCACCACGCCTAGCGGGAGGCCTCGCCAATGAGCAGTTCTTC
TRBJ1-2,TRBV6-1,-,TRBD1,CASRQTGAGNYGYTF,TGTGCCAGCAGACAGACAGGGGCGGGAAACTATGGCTACACCTTC
TRBJ2-5,TRBV28,many,TRBD2,CASSLPGLAVQETQYF,TGTGCCAGCAGCCTACCGGGACTAGCGGTACAAGAGACCCAGTACTTC
TRBJ2-1,TRBV7-7,-,-,CASSLAAADEQFF,TGTGCTAGCAGCTTAGCAGCGGCCGACGAGCAGTTCTTC
TRBJ2-5,TRBV28,many,-,CASSLRQGEETQYF,TGTGCCAGCAGTCTCCGGCAGGGAGAAGAGACCCAGTACTTC
TRBJ2-1,TRBV6-1,-,-,CASGTGVNNEQFF,TGTGCCAGCGGGACGGGAGTCAACAATGAGCAGTTCTTC
TRBJ2-1,TRBV11-3,many,-,CASSLPFAREQFF,TGTGCCAGCAGCTTACCCTTCGCCCGTGAGCAGTTCTTC
TRBJ2-1,TRBV6-2/TRBV6-3,many,TRBD2,CASSQGLAGYEQFF,TGTGCCAGCAGCCAGGGACTAGCGGGATACGAGCAGTTCTTC
TRBJ2-2,TRBV2,-,TRBD2,CASSRGTSGEPNTGELFF,TGTGCCAGCAGTCGAGGGACTAGCGGAGAGCCGAACACCGGGGAGCTGTTTTTT
TRBJ2-7,TRBV11-2,many,-,CASSLFSEQYF,TGTGCCAGCAGCTTATTTTCCGAGCAGTACTTC